Given below is one T cell receptor beta chain in context. Its target is not known. One entry per CDR3 protein results from TCRdb running MiXCR on the reads. The sample consists of some 900,000 distinct CDR3 sequences, 32% of them appearing once. There are 16 residues in the CDR3. With 3 bases clipped from V and 4 bases from J, the junction kept 8 bases outside the gene matches. Germline V gene lookup returns CDR1 KGHDR and CDR2 SFDVKD. The record originates from a study of T cell repertoires in cytomegalovirus infection. Study-wide context: Peptides in the study included HLA-C-restricted and HLA-B-restricted CMV epitopes.

Whole-study findings and limits: Frequencies of public TCR beta families were cumulated, and this identified carriers of CMV plus the relevant HLA. HLA-C-restricted CMV clonotypes gave the most frequent clonotype in two of eight donors.

This TCR was sampled from a human donor in good health (CMV status not recorded). Some clones in this sample may be carry-over from other donors' samples. The source was cultured CD8+ T cells from PBMCs, collected from culture after CMV antigen stimulation. V is TRBV24-1 and J is TRBJ1-2; TRBD1 aligns across 9 bases. The CDR3 loop is CATSDPGDRAGYGYTF. The CDR3 DNA reads TGTGCCACCAGTGATCCTGGGGACAGGGCAGGCTATGGCTACACCTTC.